These 9 T cell receptor beta chains were sequenced from one sample in a study of blood T cell repertoires in COVID-19. This table comes from immunoSEQ multiplex PCR, and its TCRdb copy is limited to in-frame clones, with some not included. The sample yields tens of thousands of clones, approximately 80% seen once. Sequences were obtained from peripheral blood. These receptor sequences come from a man between 60 and 75 years old with acute or convalescent COVID-19.

In nucleotides, the CDR3 is TGTGCCAGCAGAACTAGCGACGGGGCCAACGTCCTGACTTTC. The encoded protein is CASRTSDGANVLTF. The chain couples TRBV6-6 to TRBJ2-6; 7 nucleotides match TRBD2. J lost 4 bases, V lost 6 bases, and 3 bases had no gene match. CDR1 is MNHNY and CDR2 is SVGAGI in the germline V gene (reference sequence). The CDR3 covers 14 residues.

The rearrangement joins TRBV19 to TRBJ1-2; no reliable D call. Germline V gene sequence: CDR1 LNHDA, CDR2 SQIVND (reference sequence). The CDR3 has 14 residues. The V and J ends lost 4 bases and 0 bases respectively, with 9 bases between them. The CDR3 sequence is CASSTGRANYGYTF. DNA for the CDR3: TGTGCCAGTAGTACGGGGAGAGCTAACTATGGCTACACCTTC.

The chain uses TRBV7-3 and TRBJ1-3; D is undetermined. Germline V lookup: CDR1 SGHTA, CDR2 FQGTGA. The CDR3 is 15 residues long. The V gene lost 2 bases and the J gene lost 4 bases, with 12 bases spanning the gap. DNA for the CDR3: TGTGCCAGCAGCTTAGGTTCAGGCCTCGGAAACACCATATATTTT. Protein product: CASSLGSGLGNTIYF.

The V and J genes are TRBV19 and TRBJ2-1; the match to TRBD2 covers 10 bases. V lost 7 bases and J lost 7; bases outside the gene matches: 13. This CDR3 spans 16 amino acids. The V gene's germline CDR1 is LNHDA and CDR2 SQIVND (reference sequence). This CDR3 is CASKDGGLAGVNEQFF. The CDR3 coding sequence is TGTGCCAGTAAAGACGGAGGGCTAGCGGGGGTGAATGAGCAGTTCTTC.

The V gene is TRBV13, the J gene TRBJ2-1; tentative D call: TRBD2 (5 bases). Germline assignment: CDR1 PRHDT and CDR2 FYEKMQ (reference sequence). This CDR3 has 15 residues. V was clipped by 4 bases and J by 1 base, with 11 bases between them. The DNA for the CDR3 is TGTGCCAGCAGCTCGCAGGAGGCGTCCTACAATGAGCAGTTCTTC. Amino acid sequence: CASSSQEASYNEQFF.

The chain uses TRBV11-2 and TRBJ2-1; TRBD2 is a possible D gene (7 bases). This CDR3 is built from 12 residues. CDR1 is SGHAT and CDR2 is FQNNGV in the germline V gene. V was pared by 8 bases and J by 8 bases, with 13 bases between. The CDR3 DNA reads TGTGCCAGCGGGTCGGGGGGCTATGAGCAGTTCTTC. This codes for CASGSGGYEQFF.

The rearrangement links TRBV28 to TRBJ1-5, with 9 bases aligning to TRBD1. The CDR3 is made up of 15 amino acids. The V segment lost 10 bases and the J segment 6 bases; nucleotides outside the gene matches: 13. The germline CDR1 and CDR2 sequences are MDHEN and SYDVKM. The CDR3 nucleotides read TGTGCCACCGACCGGGACAGGGCGGTTACTCAGCCCCAGCATTTT. It yields the protein CATDRDRAVTQPQHF. Full variable domain (remainder filled in from reference TRBV28 and TRBJ1-5): DVKVTQSSRYLVKRTGEKVFLECVQDMDHENMFWYRQDPGLGLRLIYFSYDVKMKEKGDIPEGYSVSREKKERFSLILESASTNQTSMYLCATDRDRAVTQPQHFGDGTRLSIL.

V and J are TRBV19 and TRBJ1-5, with TRBD1 identical over 9 bases. Germline CDR1 and CDR2: LNHDA and SQIVND (reference sequence). The CDR3 is 18 residues long. Trimming took 7 bases from V and 2 from J; bases not matched to a gene: 15. The CDR3 coding sequence is TGTGCCAGTACTAGAAGGGACAGGGACTTTAGTGGCAATCAGCCCCAGCATTTT. It encodes CASTRRDRDFSGNQPQHF.

V is TRBV28 and J is TRBJ1-4; 7 positions match TRBD1. J was trimmed by 6 bases and V by 6 bases; bases with no gene match: 10. The germline CDR1 and CDR2 sequences are MDHEN and SYDVKM. This CDR3 comprises 15 residues. CDR3 bases: TGTGCCAGCAGGGGAGAGGGGGCAGGGGATGAAAAACTGTTTTTT. Residues: CASRGEGAGDEKLFF.